These 17 T cell receptor beta chains were sequenced from one sample in a study of blood T cell repertoires in COVID-19. The protocol was immunoSEQ multiplex PCR, while the TCRdb copy is restricted to in-frame clones and leaves out a portion. Among hundreds of thousands of clones listed, approximately 78% were seen once. Sample: peripheral blood. The source of these receptors is a woman older than 75 with acute or convalescent COVID-19.

A few counts support this clone. The chain carries TRBV5-6 and TRBJ1-5, with D hard to call. The germline V gene has CDR1 SGHDT and CDR2 YYEEEE. The CDR3 has 17 residues. V lost 1 base, J lost 0 bases, and 14 bases lay in between. CDR3 residues: CASSLTGGDYSNQPQHF. Written as DNA, the CDR3 is TGTGCCAGCAGCTTGACTGGCGGAGACTATAGCAATCAGCCCCAGCATTTT.

This clone was seen a single time. The rearrangement links TRBV5-1 to TRBJ1-6; 9 nucleotides align to TRBD1. J lost 9 bases, V lost 3 bases, and 13 bases had no gene match. The germline gives CDR1 SGHRS, CDR2 YFSETQ. This CDR3 is 17 amino acids long. This CDR3 reads CASSSTLGQGIGSPLHF. The CDR3 nucleotides are TGCGCCAGCAGCTCCACATTGGGACAGGGTATTGGTTCACCCCTCCACTTT. The full variable domain, rest sourced from reference TRBV5-1 and TRBJ1-6, is KAGVTQTPRYLIKTRGQQVTLSCSPISGHRSVSWYQQTPGQGLQFLFEYFSETQRNKGNFPGRFSGRQFSNSRSEMNVSTLELGDSALYLCASSSTLGQGIGSPLHFGNGTRLTVT.

The rearrangement links TRBV6-5 to TRBJ2-5; 10 positions agree with TRBD1. CDR3 size: 14 residues. Germline CDR1 MNHEY, CDR2 SVGAGI. V lost 8 bases and J lost 5; bases outside the gene matches: 8. CDR3: CASDRDRGRETQYF. The CDR3 region has the DNA TGTGCCAGCGACCGGGACAGGGGACGGGAGACCCAGTACTTC.

This chain joins TRBV6-5 and TRBJ2-7; D might be TRBD1 (6 bases). The CDR3 length is 13 residues. V lost 5 bases to trimming and J lost 2 bases, with 10 bases between them. Germline assignment: CDR1 MNHEY and CDR2 SVGAGI. CDR3 region: CASSLQGAYEQYF. In DNA, the CDR3 is TGTGCCAGCAGTCTACAGGGAGCCTACGAGCAGTACTTC.

This clone was seen at least ten times. V usage is TRBV30 and J usage is TRBJ1-5, with D possibly being TRBD1 (6 bases). The germline gives CDR1 GTSNPN, CDR2 SVGIG (reference sequence). Trimming cost V 0 bases and J 0 bases, with 12 bases left between them. The CDR3 is 16 amino acids. The CDR3 DNA is TGTGCCTGGAGTGTACAGGGCAAAGATAGCAATCAGCCCCAGCATTTT. This encodes CAWSVQGKDSNQPQHF.

The chain links TRBV7-2 to TRBJ2-1; TRBD1 matches 11 bases. Losses at the gene ends were 2 bases for V and 6 bases for J; bases not matched to a gene: 3. The CDR3 consists of 15 residues. Germline lookup yields CDR1 SGHTA and CDR2 FQGNSA. CDR3 in DNA: TGTGCCAGCAGCTTACGGGACAGGGGGGGCAATGAGCAGTTCTTC. Its translation is CASSLRDRGGNEQFF.

V is TRBV10-1 and J is TRBJ1-1, with D possibly being TRBD1 (5 bases). This CDR3 is built from 15 residues. Germline assignment: CDR1 WNHNN and CDR2 SYGVQD (reference sequence). Trimming pared 0 bases from V and 5 bases from J, leaving 13 bases between. CDR3 nucleotide sequence: TGCGCCAGCAGTGAGTCTGGCAGGGAGGGGACTGAAGCTTTCTTT. Translated: CASSESGREGTEAFF.

The V and J genes are TRBV5-1 and TRBJ1-6; perhaps TRBD1 as D (5 bases). The CDR3 loop spans 18 amino acids. CDR1 is SGHRS and CDR2 is YFSETQ in the germline V gene. V was cut by 0 bases and J by 0 bases, with 13 bases left in between. The CDR3, as DNA: TGCGCCAGCAGCTTGGCCGCACAGGCGAGCTCCTATAATTCACCCCTCCACTTT. The encoded protein is CASSLAAQASSYNSPLHF.

The J gene is TRBJ2-7, the V gene TRBV6-5; 8 bases map to TRBD2. J was trimmed by 2 bases and V by 9 bases; bases with no gene match: 12. The V gene's germline CDR1 is MNHEY and CDR2 SVGAGI. This CDR3 contains 15 residues. CDR3 residues: CASLFSGTSTYEQYF. In DNA form, the CDR3 reads TGTGCCAGTTTATTTAGCGGGACCTCTACCTACGAGCAGTACTTC.

This sequence joins TRBV6-4 and TRBJ2-3; D perhaps matches TRBD2 (6 bases). Germline CDR1 and CDR2: MRHNA and SNTAGT. CDR3 length equals 16 residues. The V gene lost 2 bases and the J gene lost 2 bases, with 14 bases spanning the gap. The CDR3 is CASSDDRREYTDTQYF. CDR3 bases: TGTGCCAGCAGTGACGATAGGAGGGAGTACACAGATACGCAGTATTTT.

The chain uses TRBV27 and TRBJ2-2; perhaps TRBD1 as D (6 bases). Germline CDR1 and CDR2: MNHEY and SMNVEV (reference sequence). The CDR3 sequence is 14 residues long. The V and J ends lost 7 bases and 4 bases respectively, with 13 bases between them. CDR3 residues: CASTPGQTTGELFF. The CDR3 DNA sequence: TGTGCCAGCACCCCCGGACAGACCACCGGGGAGCTGTTTTTT.

This clone has just a few counts. The J gene is TRBJ2-3, the V gene TRBV10-3; TRBD2 matches 10 bases. V lost 7 bases and J lost 5; bases outside the gene matches: 15. This CDR3 is 17 amino acids long. Per germline, CDR1 ENHRY and CDR2 SYGVKD. The chain's CDR3 is CAINPGAAGGPGDTQYF. In nucleotides, the CDR3 is TGTGCCATCAATCCAGGGGCAGCGGGAGGGCCAGGAGATACGCAGTATTTT.

The V and J genes are TRBV2 and TRBJ2-5; 7 nucleotides agree with TRBD1. Per the germline V gene, CDR1 is SNHLY and CDR2 is FYNNEI. With 3 bases clipped from V and 5 bases from J, the junction kept 12 bases outside the gene matches. The CDR3 length is 16 residues. The CDR3: CASSDHRQGSDETQYF. In nucleotides, the CDR3 is TGTGCCAGCAGTGATCACAGACAGGGTTCGGACGAGACCCAGTACTTC.

The genes are TRBV11-2 and TRBJ2-5, with D possibly TRBD2 on 7 matching bases. V lost 5 bases, J lost 1 base, and 23 bases lay in between. The CDR3 runs 18 residues. Germline V gene data show CDR1 as SGHAT and CDR2 as FQNNGV. The CDR3 is CASSPRGGGAAFQETQYF. The CDR3 DNA reads TGTGCCAGCAGCCCTAGGGGTGGGGGGGCGGCCTTCCAAGAGACCCAGTACTTC.

The gene calls are TRBV4-1 and TRBJ1-5; a weak D match, TRBD1 (5 bases). The V end lost 4 bases, the J end lost 3 bases, and 22 bases lay between the germline ends. This CDR3 is 18 amino acids long. Germline V lookup: CDR1 MGHRA, CDR2 YSYEKL. CDR3 DNA: TGCGCCAGCAGCCTTAGAGTGGGTTTCGACAGCGACAATCAGCCCCAGCATTTT. It is translated as CASSLRVGFDSDNQPQHF.

A single count supports this clone. The V gene is TRBV4-2, the J gene TRBJ1-2; D might be TRBD1 (5 bases). From germline, CDR1 is LGHNA and CDR2 YNFKEQ. Trimming took 0 bases from V and 8 from J, leaving 13 bases between them. The CDR3 sequence is 14 residues long. CDR3 nucleotides: TGTGCCAGCAGCCAAGATCGTCGGGGGGAGGGCTACACCTTC. Its protein is CASSQDRRGEGYTF.

This sequence joins TRBV5-1 and TRBJ2-4, with TRBD1 identical over 10 bases. Trimming removed 4 bases from V and 3 bases from J; junction bases left unmatched: 4. The CDR3 covers 15 residues. From germline, CDR1 is SGHRS and CDR2 YFSETQ. CDR3 bases: TGCGCCAGCAGCGCGACAGGGGGCGGCAAAAACATTCAGTACTTC. Translated: CASSATGGGKNIQYF.